Each of the 9 T cell receptor beta chains below was sequenced from the same sample in a study of early T cells in non-severe SARS-CoV-2 infection. Using its own MiXCR run on the 5' RACE reads, TCRdb lists one record per CDR3 protein. Among about 81,000 distinct CDR3 sequences listed, less than 8% were seen once. Material for sequencing was whole blood. These receptors came from an adult who was a healthcare worker with PCR-confirmed SARS-CoV-2 infection or an uninfected control (not recorded which).

This clonotype was observed a handful of times. The chain couples TRBV20-1 to TRBJ2-7; 10 nucleotides line up with TRBD2. CDR1 DFQATT and CDR2 SNEGSKA come from the germline V gene (reference sequence). V shed 5 bases and J 3 bases; nucleotides not matched to a gene: 7. The length of the CDR3 is 14 residues. The CDR3 here is CSAWTSGGFYEQYF. In DNA, the CDR3 is TGCAGTGCTTGGACTAGCGGAGGTTTCTACGAGCAGTACTTC.

V and J are TRBV5-1 and TRBJ2-7; no clear D gene. This CDR3 region has 12 residues. From germline, CDR1 is SGHRS and CDR2 YFSETQ. V was trimmed by 3 bases and J by 3 bases, leaving 7 bases between them. The CDR3 sequence is CASSSAFYEQYF. Written as DNA, the CDR3 is TGCGCCAGCAGCTCGGCCTTCTACGAGCAGTACTTC.

This clonotype was seen a single time. The chain uses TRBV4-1 and TRBJ2-3; D remains ambiguous. V lost 4 bases and J 6 bases, leaving 17 bases between the germline ends. CDR3 length: 15 residues. Germline CDR1 and CDR2: MGHRA and YSYEKL. For the CDR3, the DNA is TGCGCCAGCAGCCGGGCCCCGGGCGATCCGGATACGCAGTATTTT. As protein: CASSRAPGDPDTQYF.

This clonotype was recorded many times. The chain links TRBV4-2 to TRBJ2-2; D is perhaps TRBD1 (6 bases). Germline CDR1 LGHNA, CDR2 YNFKEQ. Trimming removed 2 bases from V and 4 bases from J, with 11 bases in between. The CDR3 is 15 residues long. In DNA form, the CDR3 reads TGTGCCAGCAGCCAATACAGGGCGAGCACCGGGGAGCTGTTTTTT. It translates to CASSQYRASTGELFF.

This clonotype was observed at least ten times. The chain couples TRBV19 to TRBJ2-4; TRBD2 agrees at 8 bases. Germline values: CDR1 LNHDA, CDR2 SQIVND (reference sequence). Germline trimming cut 3 bases from V and 4 bases from J; bases unmatched to any gene: 5. CDR3 length equals 15 residues. CDR3 sequence reads: CASSIAGGPKNIQYF. Here the CDR3 DNA reads TGTGCCAGTAGTATCGCGGGAGGCCCAAAAAACATTCAGTACTTC.

This clonotype was seen repeatedly, ten times or more. The rearrangement joins TRBV20-1 to TRBJ1-1; D is possibly TRBD1 (5 bases). This CDR3 is 12 amino acids long. The ends were cut back, 0 bases at V and 7 bases at J, with 9 bases in the middle. CDR1 and CDR2 (germline): DFQATT, SNEGSKA (reference sequence). The CDR3 DNA reads as TGCAGTGCTAGAGAAGGGGCGAATGAAGCTTTCTTT. It specifies CSAREGANEAFF.

This clonotype occurred many times. This chain links TRBV29-1 with TRBJ1-2; D is unclear. Germline CDR1 is SQVTM and CDR2 is ANQGSEA. CDR3 length: 13 amino acids. V shed 0 bases and J shed 3 bases, with 8 bases lying between them. The CDR3 loop reads CSVEDDTYYGYTF. The CDR3 DNA reads as TGCAGCGTTGAAGATGACACATACTATGGCTACACCTTC.

This clonotype has more than one count but fewer than ten. The chain has TRBV20-1 and TRBJ2-3; TRBD2 agrees at 10 bases. Trimming cost V 3 bases and J 5 bases; bases outside gene matches: 8. There are 15 residues in the CDR3. From germline, CDR1 is DFQATT and CDR2 SNEGSKA (reference sequence). The CDR3 nucleotides read TGCAGTGCTAGGAACCTAGCGGGGGTGTTAGATACGCAGTATTTT. Its translation is CSARNLAGVLDTQYF.

Comment on this clonotype: The conserved phenylalanine or tryptophan is not found at the CDR3 terminus, so this likely reflects a read error. The V call is TRBV20-1, the J call TRBJ2-3, with 8 bases matching TRBD2. Per the germline V gene, CDR1 is DFQATT and CDR2 is SNEGSKA (reference sequence). With 3 bases clipped from V and 0 bases from J, the junction kept 5 bases outside the gene matches. This CDR3 comprises 15 residues. CDR3 coding DNA: TGCAGTGCTAGTCATGGCGGGGGGAGCACAGATACGCAGTATTTA. Residues: CSASHGGGSTDTQYL.